This TCR beta chain was documented in a study of radiation and T cells in renal cell carcinoma. Time point specified: blood 2 weeks post-SBRT. Specified treatment: 15 Gy SBRT to primary tumor, nephrectomy 4 weeks later. V lost 8 bases to trimming and J lost 7 bases, with 14 bases between them. CDR3 length: 12 residues. Germline assignment: CDR1 MNHNY and CDR2 SVGAGI (reference sequence). Some clones are missing from TCRdb's copy, which holds only in-frame ones; the method was immunoSEQ multiplex PCR. The data show about 150,000 clones, about 87% seen once. The sequence came from a woman between 45 and 65 years old with renal cell carcinoma. The sample consisted of blood, taken from a patient whose treatment included radiotherapy and nephrectomy. The chain employs TRBV6-6 and TRBJ1-2, with a weak D call TRBD1 (5 bases). The CDR3 spells CASSRDGTGYTF. DNA for the CDR3: TGTGCCAGCTCGCGGGACGGGACTGGCTACACCTTC.